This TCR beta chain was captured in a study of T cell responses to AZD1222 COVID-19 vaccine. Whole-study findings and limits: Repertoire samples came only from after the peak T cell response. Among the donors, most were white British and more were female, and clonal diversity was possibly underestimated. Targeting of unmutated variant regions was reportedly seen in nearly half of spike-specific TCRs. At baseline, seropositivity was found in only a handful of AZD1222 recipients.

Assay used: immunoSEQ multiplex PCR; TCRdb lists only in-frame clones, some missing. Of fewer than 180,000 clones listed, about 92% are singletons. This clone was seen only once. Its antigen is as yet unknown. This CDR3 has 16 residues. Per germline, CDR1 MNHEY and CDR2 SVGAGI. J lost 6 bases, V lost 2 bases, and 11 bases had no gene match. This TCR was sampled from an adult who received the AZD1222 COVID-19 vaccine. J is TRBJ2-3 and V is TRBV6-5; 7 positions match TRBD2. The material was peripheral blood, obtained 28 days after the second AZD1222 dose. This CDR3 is CASSYTWEAGRDTQYF. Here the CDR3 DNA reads TGTGCCAGCAGTTACACGTGGGAAGCCGGGAGGGATACGCAGTATTTT.